Listed below are T cell receptor beta chains from one sample, sequenced in a study of T cell responses to AZD1222 COVID-19 vaccine. Libraries were prepared by immunoSEQ multiplex PCR; TCRdb keeps only in-frame clonotypes and omits some of them. The repertoire includes around 70,000 clones, about 85% of them detected once, and roughly 1.2% sits in the top ten. Here the sequenced sample was peripheral blood, taken 28 days after the second AZD1222 dose. These receptors originate from an adult who received the AZD1222 COVID-19 vaccine. Both conserved end residues are part of each CDR3. The D gene is left open where the match is weak. Only part of the rows carry a size: once, few, many, or a class if the clone is expanded.

>.|TRBJ2-7|.|14|TRBV7-8
CASSPGSLTYEQYF
TGTGCCAGCAGCCCCGGGTCCCTGACCTACGAGCAGTACTTC
>.|TRBJ2-1|.|15|TRBV11-3
CASSDNKGVANEQFF
TGTGCCAGCAGCGACAATAAGGGAGTGGCGAATGAGCAGTTCTTC
>.|TRBJ1-4|TRBD1|14|TRBV2
CASRTTGVVEKLFF
TGTGCCAGCAGAACTACAGGGGTGGTAGAAAAACTGTTTTTT
>.|TRBJ2-3|TRBD2|17|TRBV12-5
CASDDRTSGTGTDTQYF
TGTGCTAGCGACGACCGGACTAGCGGGACCGGCACAGATACGCAGTATTTT
>once|TRBJ2-3|TRBD2|16|TRBV7-3
CASSAQTSPSGGTQYF
TGTGCCAGCAGCGCCCAGACTAGCCCCAGCGGGGGTACGCAGTATTTT
>.|TRBJ1-2|.|14|TRBV14
CASSLGTKPYGYTF
TGTGCCAGCAGCCTCGGGACAAAACCCTATGGCTACACCTTC
>once|TRBJ1-1|.|13|TRBV11-3
CASSLGPNTEAFF
TGTGCCAGCAGCTTAGGTCCCAACACTGAAGCTTTCTTT
>once|TRBJ2-7|TRBD2|15|TRBV2
CASSLRASGYREQYF
TGTGCCAGCAGTCTAAGGGCTAGCGGGTATCGCGAGCAGTACTTC
>.|TRBJ2-2|.|16|TRBV14
CASSQAGTSNTGELFF
TGTGCCAGCAGCCAAGCTGGAACCTCAAACACCGGGGAGCTGTTTTTT
>.|TRBJ1-4|TRBD1|15|TRBV7-9
CASSLGQGQAEKLFF
TGTGCCAGCAGCTTAGGACAGGGGCAGGCGGAAAAACTGTTTTTT
>few|TRBJ2-1|TRBD2|16|TRBV10-1
CASSEGSGIGYNEQFF
TGCGCCAGCAGTGAGGGTAGCGGGATCGGATACAATGAGCAGTTCTTC
>.|TRBJ2-5|.|14|TRBV7-3
CASSRGGQKETQYF
TGTGCCAGCTCGAGGGGTGGGCAGAAAGAGACCCAGTACTTC
>.|TRBJ2-7|.|11|TRBV6-5
CASSYAYEQYF
TGTGCCAGCAGTTACGCCTACGAGCAGTACTTC
>.|TRBJ2-2|.|15|TRBV20-1
CSASRASFNTGELFF
TGCAGTGCTAGTCGGGCTAGCTTTAACACCGGGGAGCTGTTTTTT